The sequence of this T cell receptor (beta chain) was determined in a study of blood T cells in healthy people across ages. General observations from the study: Naive CD4+ cells and diversity were both higher in long-lived donors than in aged donors.

Turning to this clonotype: Its antigen is not identified. One junction end does not reproduce the germline sequence, and a read error may be involved.

The CDR3 has 15 residues. Primers used in a second PCR of about 7 to 12 cycles were a sample-barcoded 5' primer and a J-beta primer mix. Each sample yielded at least 2.5 million CDR3-containing paired-end reads. Each CDR3 protein gets one entry after TCRdb re-called the 5' RACE reads with MiXCR. This sample has over 1,300,000 distinct CDR3 sequences; 59% occur once, and the top ten carry over 6.5%. Extracted total RNA amounted to at least 6 micrograms for each sample. This TCR came from a man younger than 35 in good health. This chain uses TRBV12-3 or TRBV12-4 with TRBJ2-5, with TRBD1 matching 7 bases. The sample taken for sequencing was blood. CDR3 amino acids: CVSSPIDRVWETQYF. CDR3 sequence (DNA): TGTGTCAGCAGCCCAATTGACAGGGTGTGGGAGACCCAGTACTTC.